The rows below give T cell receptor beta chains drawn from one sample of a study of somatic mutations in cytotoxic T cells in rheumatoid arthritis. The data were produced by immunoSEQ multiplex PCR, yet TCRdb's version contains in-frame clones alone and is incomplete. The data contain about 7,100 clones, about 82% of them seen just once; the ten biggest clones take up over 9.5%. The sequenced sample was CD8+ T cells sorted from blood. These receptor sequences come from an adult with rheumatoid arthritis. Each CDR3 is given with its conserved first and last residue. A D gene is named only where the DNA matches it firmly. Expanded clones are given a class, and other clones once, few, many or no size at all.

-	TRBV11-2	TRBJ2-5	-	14	TGTGCCAGCAGCTCCACTAACACGGGAGAGACCCAGTACTTC	CASSSTNTGETQYF
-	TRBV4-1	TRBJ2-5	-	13	TGCGCCAGCAGCCAAACCCGGAGAGAGACCCAGTACTTC	CASSQTRRETQYF
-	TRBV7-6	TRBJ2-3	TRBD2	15	TGTGCCAGCAGCGTTCTAGCGGGGGGGGCAGATACGCAGTATTTT	CASSVLAGGADTQYF
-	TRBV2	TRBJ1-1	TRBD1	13	TGTGCCAGCCAAACAGGGGTGAACACTGAAGCTTTCTTT	CASQTGVNTEAFF
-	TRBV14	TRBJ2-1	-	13	TGTGCCAGCAATCAAGCAAGGTACAATGAGCAGTTCTTC	CASNQARYNEQFF
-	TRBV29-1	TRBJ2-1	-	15	TGCAGCGTTGGGGCCCCTGGGCTTCGGGTCAATGAGCAGTTCTTC	CSVGAPGLRVNEQFF
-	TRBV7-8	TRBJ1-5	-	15	TGTGCCAGCAGCCCAGCAAGAGCAATGAGTCAGCCCCAGCATTTT	CASSPARAMSQPQHF
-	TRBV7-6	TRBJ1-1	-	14	TGTGCCAGCAGCTTAGCCCAGGGTGACACTGAAGCTTTCTTT	CASSLAQGDTEAFF
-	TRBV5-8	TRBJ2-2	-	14	TGTGCCAGCAGCTTGCGGCCGGGTTCCCGGGAGCTGTTTTTT	CASSLRPGSRELFF
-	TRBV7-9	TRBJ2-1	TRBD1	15	TGTGCCAGCAGCTCGCCGAGACAGGGGATTAATGAGCAGTTCTTC	CASSSPRQGINEQFF
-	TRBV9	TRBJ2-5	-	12	TGTGCCAGTCAGGACAACCAAGAGACCCAGTACTTC	CASQDNQETQYF
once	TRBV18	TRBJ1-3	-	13	TGTGCCAGCTCAGGGGACTCTGGAAACACCATATATTTT	CASSGDSGNTIYF
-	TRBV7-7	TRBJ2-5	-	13	TGTGCCAGCAGCCCAGGTCCTCGGGAGACCCAGTACTTC	CASSPGPRETQYF
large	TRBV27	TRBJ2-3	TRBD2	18	TGTGCCAGCAGTTTGGGACTAGCGGGGGGGCCGAGCACAGATACGCAGTATTTT	CASSLGLAGGPSTDTQYF
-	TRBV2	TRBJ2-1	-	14	TGTGCCAGCAGACCGGCTAGTGGCTACAATGAGCAGTTCTTC	CASRPASGYNEQFF
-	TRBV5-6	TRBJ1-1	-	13	TGTGCCAGCAGCTTGGAGGGTGGGACTGAAGCTTTCTTT	CASSLEGGTEAFF
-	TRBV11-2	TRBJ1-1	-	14	TGTGCCAGCAGCGGGGTGGGGGCCAACACTGAAGCTTTCTTT	CASSGVGANTEAFF
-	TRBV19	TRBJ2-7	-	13	TGTGCCAGTAGTATAGATCTACCCTACGAGCAGTACTTC	CASSIDLPYEQYF
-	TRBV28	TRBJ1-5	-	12	TGTGCCAGCAGTCCACCGAGGGGGCCCCAGCATTTT	CASSPPRGPQHF
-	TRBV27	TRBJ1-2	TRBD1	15	TGTGCCAGCAGTTTTTCGGCGGACAGGAGCTATGGCTACACCTTC	CASSFSADRSYGYTF
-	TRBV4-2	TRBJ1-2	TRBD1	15	TGTGCCAGCAGCCAGAATCAGGGGGAAGACTATGGCTACACCTTC	CASSQNQGEDYGYTF
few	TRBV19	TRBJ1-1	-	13	TGTGCCAGTAGTCGACGAGGGAGTACTGAAGCTTTCTTT	CASSRRGSTEAFF
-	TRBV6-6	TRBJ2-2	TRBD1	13	TGTGCCAGCAGTCCCCGGACAGGCGGGGAGCTGTTTTTT	CASSPRTGGELFF
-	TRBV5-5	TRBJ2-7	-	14	TGTGCCAGCAGCTTGATCCGTAGCACCTACGAGCAGTACTTC	CASSLIRSTYEQYF
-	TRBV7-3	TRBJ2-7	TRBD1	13	TGTGCCAGCAGCTTGGACAGGGTTAGCGAGCAGTACTTC	CASSLDRVSEQYF
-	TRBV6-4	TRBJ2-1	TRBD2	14	TGTGCCAGCAGTGACGTAGCGGGGGGGCCTGAGCAGTTCTTC	CASSDVAGGPEQFF
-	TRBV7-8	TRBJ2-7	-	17	TGTGCCAGCAGCCTGGACGGGGACAGCCTGGGAGGCTACGAGCAGTACTTC	CASSLDGDSLGGYEQYF
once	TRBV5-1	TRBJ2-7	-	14	TGCGCCAGCAGCTTGGCCCCGACGGTCTACGAGCAGTACTTC	CASSLAPTVYEQYF
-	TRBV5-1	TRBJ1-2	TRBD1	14	TGCGCCAGCAGCCCGGTGGACAGGTCCTATGGCTACACCTTC	CASSPVDRSYGYTF
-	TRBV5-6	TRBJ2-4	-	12	TGTGCCAGCAGCCATGGATGGGACATTCAGTACTTC	CASSHGWDIQYF
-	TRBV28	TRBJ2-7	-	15	TGTGCCAGCAGGCCATCCGGGACCACTTCCTACGAGCAGTACTTC	CASRPSGTTSYEQYF
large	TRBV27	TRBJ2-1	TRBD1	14	TGTGCCAGCAGTCCCGGGACAGGGGTGGATGAGCAGTTCTTC	CASSPGTGVDEQFF
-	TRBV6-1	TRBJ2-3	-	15	TGTGCCAGCAGTGAACGGTCTTTTTTGGGGAATACGCAGTATTTT	CASSERSFLGNTQYF
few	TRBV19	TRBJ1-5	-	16	TGTGCCAGTAGTATCCCATGGCAGGGAAGCAATCAGCCCCAGCATTTT	CASSIPWQGSNQPQHF
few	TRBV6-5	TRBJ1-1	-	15	TGTGCCAGCATCCTGGTAAAGGAACGGGACACTGAAGCTTTCTTT	CASILVKERDTEAFF
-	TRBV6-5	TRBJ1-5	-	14	TGTGCCAGCAGAGGAGGGGGAGGCAATCAGCCCCAGCATTTT	CASRGGGGNQPQHF
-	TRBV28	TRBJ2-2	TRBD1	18	TGTGCCAGCAGTTTCCAGGGGGCCGTAATCTGGAACACCGGGGAGCTGTTTTTT	CASSFQGAVIWNTGELFF
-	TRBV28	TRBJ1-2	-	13	TGTGCCAGCAGTTCGGTAGTCTGGTATGGCTACACCTTC	CASSSVVWYGYTF
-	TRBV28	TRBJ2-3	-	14	TGTGCCAGCAGTCTACAGGGAGGTCACGATACGCAGTATTTT	CASSLQGGHDTQYF
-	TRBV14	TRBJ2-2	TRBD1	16	TGTGCCAGCAGCTACCTGGGACAGGGGCGCACCGGGGAGCTGTTTTTT	CASSYLGQGRTGELFF
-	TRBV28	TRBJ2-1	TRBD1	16	TGTGCCAGCACCATTCCCCCGGGACAGGGGTCCAATGAGCAGTTCTTC	CASTIPPGQGSNEQFF
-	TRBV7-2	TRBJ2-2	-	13	TGTGCCAGCAGCTTAGTCGGGAGCGGGGAGCTGTTTTTT	CASSLVGSGELFF
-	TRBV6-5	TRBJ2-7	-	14	TGTGCCAGCAGCCCGGAAGACAGATCCTACGAGCAGTACTTC	CASSPEDRSYEQYF
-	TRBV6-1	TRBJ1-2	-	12	TGTGCCAGCAGCTTCGAGGGGCATGGCTACACCTTC	CASSFEGHGYTF
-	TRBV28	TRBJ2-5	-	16	TGTGCCAGCAGCCTCCCATGGGGAGAAAGCCAAGAGACCCAGTACTTC	CASSLPWGESQETQYF
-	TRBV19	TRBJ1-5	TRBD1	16	TGTGCCAGTAGTATAGGACAGGGGGCTCGCAATCAGCCCCAGCATTTT	CASSIGQGARNQPQHF
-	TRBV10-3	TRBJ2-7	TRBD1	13	TGTGCCACATTTGACAGGGCAAAGGACGAGCAGTACTTC	CATFDRAKDEQYF